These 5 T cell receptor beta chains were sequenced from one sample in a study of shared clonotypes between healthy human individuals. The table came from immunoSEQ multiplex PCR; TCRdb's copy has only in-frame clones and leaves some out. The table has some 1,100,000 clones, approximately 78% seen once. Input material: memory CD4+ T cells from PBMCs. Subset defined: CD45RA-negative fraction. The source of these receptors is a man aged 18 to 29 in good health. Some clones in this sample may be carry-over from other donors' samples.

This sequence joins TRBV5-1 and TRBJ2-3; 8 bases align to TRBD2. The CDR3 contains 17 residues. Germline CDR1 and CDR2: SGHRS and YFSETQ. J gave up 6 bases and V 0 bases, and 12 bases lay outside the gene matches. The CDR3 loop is CASSLARIAGRRDTQYF. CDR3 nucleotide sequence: TGCGCCAGCAGCTTGGCCCGGATAGCGGGACGACGGGATACGCAGTATTTT.

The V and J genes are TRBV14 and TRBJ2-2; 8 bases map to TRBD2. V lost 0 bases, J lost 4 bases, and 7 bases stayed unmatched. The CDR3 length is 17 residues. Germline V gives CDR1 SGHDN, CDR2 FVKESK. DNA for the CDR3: TGTGCCAGCAGCCAAGATGTGGTAGCGGGACGCACCGGGGAGCTGTTTTTT. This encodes CASSQDVVAGRTGELFF.

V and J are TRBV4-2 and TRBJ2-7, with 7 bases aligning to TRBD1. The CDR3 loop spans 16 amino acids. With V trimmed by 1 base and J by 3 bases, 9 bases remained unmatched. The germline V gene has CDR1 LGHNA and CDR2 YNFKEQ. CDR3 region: CASSQAVGTDFYEQYF. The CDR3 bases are TGTGCCAGCAGCCAAGCGGTCGGGACAGACTTCTACGAGCAGTACTTC.

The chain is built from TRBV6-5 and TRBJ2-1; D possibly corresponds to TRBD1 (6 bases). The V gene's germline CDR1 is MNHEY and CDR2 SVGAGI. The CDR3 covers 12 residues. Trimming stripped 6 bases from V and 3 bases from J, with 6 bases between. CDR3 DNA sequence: TGTGCCAGCAGGGACAGCTACAATGAGCAGTTCTTC. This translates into CASRDSYNEQFF.

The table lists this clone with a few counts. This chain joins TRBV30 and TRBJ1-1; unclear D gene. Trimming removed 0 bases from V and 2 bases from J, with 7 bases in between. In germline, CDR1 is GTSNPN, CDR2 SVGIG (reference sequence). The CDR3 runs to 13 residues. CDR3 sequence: CAWSVYRNTEAFF. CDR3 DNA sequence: TGTGCCTGGAGTGTTTATCGAAACACTGAAGCTTTCTTT.